This T cell receptor beta chain was obtained from a study of blood T cell repertoires in COVID-19. Study-wide context: COVID-19 samples, acute and convalescent, were from the United States, Italy and Spain.

Trimming pared 2 bases from V and 1 base from J, leaving 15 bases between. Germline V gene data show CDR1 as LNHDA and CDR2 as SQIVND (reference sequence). The CDR3 contains 17 residues. The repertoire was sequenced with immunoSEQ multiplex PCR; TCRdb's copy has only in-frame clones and lacks some. The sample lists roughly 100,000 clones; roughly 91% were seen once. The receptor was isolated from a human donor in a cohort sampled during active COVID-19. The sample consisted of peripheral blood. The genes are TRBV19 and TRBJ2-4; D ambiguous. The CDR3 sequence is CASSIFRDITAKNIQYF. In DNA form, the CDR3 reads TGTGCCAGTAGTATATTCCGAGATATTACGGCCAAAAACATTCAGTACTTC.